This TCR beta chain was recorded in a study of blood T cell repertoires in COVID-19. Whole-study context: Both acute and convalescent COVID-19 samples were obtained from the United States, Italy and Spain. Nucleic acid was either cDNA or gDNA, and it came from T cells, B-cell-depleted T cells, or PBMCs.

This clone was counted only a few times. Original data processing: How many nucleated cells were present was estimated from reference gene primer amplification. TCRdb's copy holds only in-frame clones and misses some; the assay was immunoSEQ multiplex PCR. Clone size and the V and J calls come from that table; the DNA yielded D and trimming. This sample yields under 250,000 clones, of which 80% are seen a single time; around 13% belongs to the top ten. The sequencing input was peripheral blood. The TCR sequence derives from a human donor in a cohort sampled during active COVID-19.

The CDR3 spells CASSFRLARADTQYF. The CDR3 bases are TGTGCCAGTAGTTTCAGACTAGCGAGGGCAGATACGCAGTATTTT. V is TRBV19 and J is TRBJ2-3; 8 nucleotides agree with TRBD2. J gave up 4 bases and V 5 bases, and 8 bases lay outside the gene matches. This CDR3 is built from 15 residues. Looked up from germline, CDR1 is LNHDA and CDR2 is SQIVND (reference sequence).